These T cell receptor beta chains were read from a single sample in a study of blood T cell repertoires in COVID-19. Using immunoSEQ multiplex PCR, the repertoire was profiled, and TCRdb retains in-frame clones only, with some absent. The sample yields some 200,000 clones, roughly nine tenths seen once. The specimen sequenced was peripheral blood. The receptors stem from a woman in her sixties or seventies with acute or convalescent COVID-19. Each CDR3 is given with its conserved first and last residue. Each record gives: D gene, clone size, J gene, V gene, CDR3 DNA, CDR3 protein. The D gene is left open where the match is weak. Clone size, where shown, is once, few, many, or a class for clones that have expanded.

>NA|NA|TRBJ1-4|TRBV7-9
TGTGCCAGCAGCTATAACAGGTTGAGAAATGAAAAACTGTTTTTT
CASSYNRLRNEKLFF
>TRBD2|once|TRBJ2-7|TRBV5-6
TGTGCCAGCAGCCCGGGGACTAGCAAACACGAGCAGTACTTC
CASSPGTSKHEQYF
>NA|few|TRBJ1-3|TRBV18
TGTGCCAGCTCAACAACAGGGTCCTTCTCTGGAAACACCATATATTTT
CASSTTGSFSGNTIYF
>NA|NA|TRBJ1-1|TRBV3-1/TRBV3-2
TGTGCCAGCAGCCAACTAGGGGGGGGGACTGAAGCTTTCTTT
CASSQLGGGTEAFF
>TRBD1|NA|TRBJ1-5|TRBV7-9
TGTGCCAGCAGCTCCGGGACAGGAGGGTATAGCAATCAGCCCCAGCATTTT
CASSSGTGGYSNQPQHF
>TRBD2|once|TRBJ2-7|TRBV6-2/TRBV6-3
TGTGCCAGCAGTTACTCGGGGGCTAGCGGGAGCTACGAGCAGTACTTC
CASSYSGASGSYEQYF
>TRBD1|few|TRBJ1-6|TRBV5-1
TGCGCCAGCAGTTACGGGACAGGGGAAGGTTCACCCCTCCACTTT
CASSYGTGEGSPLHF
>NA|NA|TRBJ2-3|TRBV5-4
TGTGCCAGCAGCTTGGCCCCAACTAGCACAGATACGCAGTATTTT
CASSLAPTSTDTQYF
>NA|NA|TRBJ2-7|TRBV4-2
TGTGCCAGCAGCCAAGTAGGAGGGACCTACGAGCAGTACTTC
CASSQVGGTYEQYF
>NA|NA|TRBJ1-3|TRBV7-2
TGTGCCAGCGGGAGAAGGGCCTCTGGAAACACCATATATTTT
CASGRRASGNTIYF
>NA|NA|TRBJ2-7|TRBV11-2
TGTGCCAGCAGCTTAGTCTCTAGAACCGAGCAGTACTTC
CASSLVSRTEQYF
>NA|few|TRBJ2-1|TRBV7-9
TGTGCCAGCAGCTTAGCAGGGCAGGGAAACAATGAGCAGTTCTTC
CASSLAGQGNNEQFF
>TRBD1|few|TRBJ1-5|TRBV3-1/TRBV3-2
TGTGCCAGCAGCCAAGGACAGGGGAACAATCAGCCCCAGCATTTT
CASSQGQGNNQPQHF
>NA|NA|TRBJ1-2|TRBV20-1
TGCAGTGCTGGAGCCCCGGGGAGCTACACCTTC
CSAGAPGSYTF
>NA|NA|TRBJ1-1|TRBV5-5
TGTGCCAGCAGCTTGGACAGCTACTCGAACACTGAAGCTTTCTTT
CASSLDSYSNTEAFF
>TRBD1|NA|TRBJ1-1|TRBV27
TGTGCCAGCAGTGGACAGGGTTGGAACACTGAAGCTTTCTTT
CASSGQGWNTEAFF
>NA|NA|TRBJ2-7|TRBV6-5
TGTGCCAGCTACGGGACACAATACGAGCAGTACTTC
CASYGTQYEQYF
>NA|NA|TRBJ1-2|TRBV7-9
TGTGCCAGCAGCTTAGCCCTGGACATACCCTTCTATTTCACCTTC
CASSLALDIPFYFTF
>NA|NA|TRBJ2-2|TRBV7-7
TGTGCCAGCAGCTTAGCCAGGGGCGTCGGGGAGCTGTTTTTT
CASSLARGVGELFF
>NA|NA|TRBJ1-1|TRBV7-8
TGTGCCAGCAGCTTAGAATTCTTGAACACTGAAGCTTTCTTT
CASSLEFLNTEAFF
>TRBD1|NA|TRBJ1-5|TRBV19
TGTGCCAGTAGTGTACGGACAGGCCAGCCCCAGCATTTT
CASSVRTGQPQHF
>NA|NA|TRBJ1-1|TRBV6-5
TGTGCCAGCAGTCGCCAAAGCGTCGCGGAAGCTTTCTTT
CASSRQSVAEAFF
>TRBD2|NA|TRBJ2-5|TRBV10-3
TGTGCCATCAGACCCGGGACTAGCGACCGCCCGGGGACCCAGTACTTC
CAIRPGTSDRPGTQYF
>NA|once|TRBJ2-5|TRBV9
TGTGCCAGCAGCGTAGAAGGGAGAGGAGGAGAGACCCAGTACTTC
CASSVEGRGGETQYF
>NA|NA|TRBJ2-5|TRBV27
TGTGCCAGCAGTTCGTCGGGAGTAGGGCAAGAGACCCAGTACTTC
CASSSSGVGQETQYF
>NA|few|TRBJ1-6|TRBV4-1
TGCGCCAGCAGCCAAGGCACAGTCTATAATTCACCCCTCCACTTT
CASSQGTVYNSPLHF
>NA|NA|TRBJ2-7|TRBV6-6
TGTGCCAGCAGGGGGCGGTCCTACGAGCAGTACTTC
CASRGRSYEQYF